One sample yielded the 21 T cell receptor beta chains listed below, sequenced in a study of blood T cell repertoires in COVID-19. Sequencing used immunoSEQ multiplex PCR; TCRdb keeps in-frame clones, though not all of them. The table records approximately 260,000 clones, roughly nine tenths of them present only once. The sequencing sample was made of PBMCs or T cells enriched from blood (not recorded which). All receptors come from a woman aged 55 to 70 who had recovered from COVID-19.

This clone has more than one count but fewer than ten. The chain carries TRBV4-1 and TRBJ2-2; TRBD2 matches 7 bases. Germline loops: CDR1 MGHRA, CDR2 YSYEKL. The V segment lost 1 base and the J segment 7 bases; nucleotides outside the gene matches: 9. The length of the CDR3 is 16 residues. DNA of the CDR3: TGCGCCAGCAGCCAAGTCGGCGGGAGAGGGCACGGGGAGCTGTTTTTT. Its protein is CASSQVGGRGHGELFF.

The chain joins TRBV4-1 to TRBJ2-7, with a possible D match to TRBD2 (5 bases). Germline CDR1 is MGHRA and CDR2 is YSYEKL. Trimming stripped 2 bases from V and 0 bases from J, with 14 bases between. This CDR3 region has 16 residues. The CDR3, as DNA: TGCGCCAGCAGCCAAACCCCCAGCGGAGCCTCCTACGAGCAGTACTTC. Its translation: CASSQTPSGASYEQYF.

The chain uses TRBV24-1 and TRBJ2-1; 10 bases map to TRBD2. This CDR3 spans 16 amino acids. Germline CDR1 reads KGHDR; CDR2 reads SFDVKD. V was pared by 7 bases and J by 1 base, with 6 bases of the junction left unmatched. CDR3 amino acids: CATREASGGSYNEQFF. The CDR3 DNA is TGTGCCACCAGGGAGGCTAGCGGGGGATCCTACAATGAGCAGTTCTTC.

V gene TRBV28 combines with J gene TRBJ1-1, with D tentatively TRBD1 (6 bases). Germline-derived CDR1 and CDR2 are MDHEN and SYDVKM. The CDR3 is 12 amino acids. Trimming pared 7 bases from V and 7 bases from J, leaving 13 bases between. The CDR3 region is CASNRGQNEAFF. The CDR3 DNA sequence: TGTGCCAGCAATAGGGGACAAAATGAAGCTTTCTTT.

J is TRBJ1-1 and V is TRBV18; maybe TRBD1 (5 bases). The germline CDR1 and CDR2 sequences are KGHSH and LQKENI. This CDR3 has 16 amino acids. V was pared by 0 bases and J by 0 bases, with 11 bases between. CDR3 in amino acids: CASSPPMGQLNTEAFF. CDR3 in DNA: TGTGCCAGCTCACCACCGATGGGGCAGCTGAACACTGAAGCTTTCTTT.

The V and J genes are TRBV29-1 and TRBJ2-3; TRBD2 matches 10 bases. This CDR3 spans 16 amino acids. J gave up 1 base and V 1 base, and 5 bases lay outside the gene matches. Germline V gene data show CDR1 as SQVTM and CDR2 as ANQGSEA. As DNA, the CDR3 is TGCAGCGTTGAAGGCCCTAGCGGGAGACGCACAGATACGCAGTATTTT. Protein sequence: CSVEGPSGRRTDTQYF.

The chain recombines TRBV7-2 with TRBJ1-1, with D possibly matching TRBD1 (5 bases). Between the trimmed V and J ends, which lost 5 bases and 5 bases, there was a span of 12 bases. The germline gives CDR1 SGHTA, CDR2 FQGNSA. The CDR3 totals 13 residues. CDR3 sequence reads: CASSGSRVTEAFF. The CDR3 region has the DNA TGTGCCAGCAGCGGAAGCAGGGTAACTGAAGCTTTCTTT.

This chain connects TRBV6-5 to TRBJ1-4; the match to TRBD1 covers 8 bases. The V gene end was trimmed by 4 bases and the J gene end by 3 bases; junction bases not matched to a gene: 4. This CDR3 comprises 15 residues. The germline V gene has CDR1 MNHEY and CDR2 SVGAGI. This CDR3 is CASSSSGGPNEKLFF. CDR3 in DNA: TGTGCCAGCAGTTCCTCAGGGGGCCCTAATGAAAAACTGTTTTTT.

The chain recombines TRBV5-1 with TRBJ2-1; TRBD2 agrees at 9 bases. This CDR3 has 13 amino acids. The V segment lost 5 bases and the J segment 6 bases; nucleotides outside the gene matches: 3. Germline V gene data show CDR1 as SGHRS and CDR2 as YFSETQ. CDR3 DNA sequence: TGCGCCAGCAGGTCTAGCGGGGTCAATGAGCAGTTCTTC. Translating gives CASRSSGVNEQFF. Based on the CDR3 plus reference TRBV5-1 and TRBJ2-1, the full variable domain is KAGVTQTPRYLIKTRGQQVTLSCSPISGHRSVSWYQQTPGQGLQFLFEYFSETQRNKGNFPGRFSGRQFSNSRSEMNVSTLELGDSALYLCASRSSGVNEQFFGPGTRLTVL.

The rearrangement links TRBV7-8 to TRBJ2-7; a possible D gene is TRBD2 (6 bases). V lost 5 bases, J lost 6 bases, and 11 bases lay in between. The germline V gene has CDR1 SGHVS and CDR2 FQNEAQ. The CDR3 spans 12 residues. CDR3: CASSLGGAEQYF. The CDR3 DNA reads as TGTGCCAGCAGCCTCGGAGGGGCCGAGCAGTACTTC.

This chain connects TRBV29-1 to TRBJ1-4; D uncertain. There are 13 residues in the CDR3. The germline gives CDR1 SQVTM, CDR2 ANQGSEA. Trimming stripped 6 bases from V and 5 bases from J, with 13 bases between. CDR3 bases: TGCAGCGTCCAGCCGGAGGCCAATGAAAAACTGTTTTTT. As protein: CSVQPEANEKLFF. The full variable domain, in which reference TRBV29-1 and TRBJ1-4 provide the parts outside the CDR3, is SAVISQKPSRDICQRGTSLTIQCQVDSQVTMMFWYRQQPGQSLTLIATANQGSEATYESGFVIDKFPISRPNLTFSTLTVSNMSPEDSSIYLCSVQPEANEKLFFGSGTQLSVL.

The chain recombines TRBV28 with TRBJ2-7; D remains ambiguous. Germline V CDR1 and CDR2: MDHEN, SYDVKM. The CDR3 contains 12 residues. The ends were cut back, 6 bases at V and 5 bases at J, with 11 bases in the middle. The CDR3 reads CASSLAPNEQYF. DNA for the CDR3: TGTGCCAGCAGCCTCGCTCCTAACGAGCAGTACTTC.

V gene TRBV30 combines with J gene TRBJ1-5; the match to TRBD1 covers 9 bases. Germline V gene data show CDR1 as GTSNPN and CDR2 as SVGIG (reference sequence). Trimming took 4 bases from V and 3 from J; bases not matched to a gene: 4. CDR3 length: 14 residues. The CDR3 nucleotides are TGTGCCTGGACTGGACAGGGGAACAATCAGCCCCAGCATTTT. This codes for CAWTGQGNNQPQHF.

This clone occurred once. The chain joins TRBV6-2 or TRBV6-3 to TRBJ2-7; D may be TRBD2 (7 bases). Between the trimmed V and J ends, which lost 2 bases and 0 bases, there was a span of 14 bases. The CDR3 loop spans 16 amino acids. Germline V gives CDR1 MNHEY, CDR2 SVGEGT. CDR3 DNA: TGTGCCAGCAGTTACGGCGGCGGGGGCCCCTCCTACGAGCAGTACTTC. Protein product: CASSYGGGGPSYEQYF.

The gene calls are TRBV6-2 or TRBV6-3 and TRBJ1-2; 7 bases are shared with TRBD1. Germline lookup yields CDR1 MNHEY and CDR2 SVGEGT. V shed 4 bases, J shed 8 bases, and the junction held 13 bases outside the gene matches. The CDR3 totals 15 residues. As DNA, the CDR3 is TGTGCCAGCAGTTCTCCCGGACAGGTTTTCGCCGGCTACACCTTC. It translates to CASSSPGQVFAGYTF.

This chain links TRBV5-1 with TRBJ2-3; the D gene is possibly TRBD2 (6 bases). In germline, CDR1 is SGHRS, CDR2 YFSETQ. V lost 3 bases and J lost 0, with 11 bases in between. CDR3 size: 15 residues. CDR3 region: CASSSSVSSTDTQYF. Written as DNA, the CDR3 is TGCGCCAGCAGCTCTAGCGTTTCTAGCACAGATACGCAGTATTTT. Based on the CDR3 plus reference TRBV5-1 and TRBJ2-3, the full variable domain is KAGVTQTPRYLIKTRGQQVTLSCSPISGHRSVSWYQQTPGQGLQFLFEYFSETQRNKGNFPGRFSGRQFSNSRSEMNVSTLELGDSALYLCASSSSVSSTDTQYFGPGTRLTVL.

The chain recombines TRBV29-1 with TRBJ2-3; D ambiguous. The CDR3 runs to 13 residues. V lost 7 bases to trimming and J lost 1 base, with 12 bases between them. Germline CDR1 is SQVTM and CDR2 is ANQGSEA. The CDR3 spells CSAALTGTDTQYF. The CDR3 region has the DNA TGCAGCGCCGCGCTTACCGGCACAGATACGCAGTATTTT.

The V call is TRBV5-1, the J call TRBJ2-3; 7 nucleotides match TRBD2. Germline V gives CDR1 SGHRS, CDR2 YFSETQ. J lost 2 bases, V lost 3 bases, and 3 bases had no gene match. CDR3 length equals 14 residues. The CDR3 sequence is CASSSAGLTDTQYF. CDR3 coding DNA: TGCGCCAGCAGCTCAGCGGGACTCACAGATACGCAGTATTTT.

The chain carries TRBV5-1 and TRBJ2-7; 7 bases match TRBD1. Germline assignment: CDR1 SGHRS and CDR2 YFSETQ. The CDR3 consists of 15 residues. V gave up 1 base and J gave up 0 bases; unmatched junction bases: 4. The CDR3 sequence is CASSLNRTGSYEQYF. CDR3 DNA sequence: TGCGCCAGCAGCTTGAACCGGACAGGCTCCTACGAGCAGTACTTC.

The chain uses TRBV5-1 and TRBJ2-5; D might be TRBD1 (5 bases). Trimming took off 5 bases at V and 5 bases at J, with 13 bases between the two ends. CDR1 SGHRS and CDR2 YFSETQ come from the germline V gene. The CDR3 has 13 amino acids. CDR3 loop: CASRGQGVETQYF. The CDR3 bases are TGCGCCAGCAGGGGCCAGGGCGTGGAGACCCAGTACTTC. The full variable domain, completed using reference TRBV5-1 and TRBJ2-5, is KAGVTQTPRYLIKTRGQQVTLSCSPISGHRSVSWYQQTPGQGLQFLFEYFSETQRNKGNFPGRFSGRQFSNSRSEMNVSTLELGDSALYLCASRGQGVETQYFGPGTRLLVL.

The chain recombines TRBV27 with TRBJ2-1; 7 bases are a match to TRBD2. Germline CDR1 and CDR2: MNHEY and SMNVEV (reference sequence). With 6 bases clipped from V and 5 bases from J, the junction kept 7 bases outside the gene matches. This CDR3 spans 14 amino acids. CDR3: CASRLVAGDNEQFF. DNA of the CDR3: TGTGCCAGCAGGTTGGTAGCGGGTGACAATGAGCAGTTCTTC.